This entry lists 6 T cell receptor beta chains sequenced from one sample in a study of human T cells and chemical hapten exposure. TCRdb called the RACE reads again in MiXCR, with one record for every CDR3 protein. The sample lists 130,000 or so distinct CDR3 sequences; about 9% were seen once. Time point in this sample: healthy volunteer bleed at 2 weeks. Total RNA extraction was carried out from unfractionated whole blood. Sample: whole blood. Every receptor here comes from a male donor in good health. Some clones in this sample may be carry-over from other donors' samples.

V and J are TRBV6-5 and TRBJ1-1; tentatively, D is TRBD1 (5 bases). The CDR3 contains 15 residues. The V gene's germline CDR1 is MNHEY and CDR2 SVGAGI. Between the trimmed V and J ends, which lost 4 bases and 4 bases, there was a span of 16 bases. CDR3 nucleotide sequence: TGTGCCAGCAGTTTCGTCGGGGCGGGGGTCACTGAAGCTTTCTTT. This translates into CASSFVGAGVTEAFF.

The table lists this clonotype with a few counts. CDR3 DNA: TGCAGTGCTAGAGATTACGGGAGGGAGACCCAGTACTTC. This encodes CSARDYGRETQYF. The chain recombines TRBV20-1 with TRBJ2-5; TRBD2 agrees at 7 bases. Germline trimming cut 0 bases from V and 5 bases from J; bases unmatched to any gene: 3. The CDR3 is 13 amino acids. CDR1 DFQATT and CDR2 SNEGSKA come from the germline V gene (reference sequence).

In this sample, this clonotype turned up many times. The chain has TRBV19 and TRBJ1-5; no clear D gene. The germline CDR1 and CDR2 sequences are LNHDA and SQIVND (reference sequence). Trimming removed 3 bases at V and 0 bases at J, with 12 bases between. This CDR3 has 16 residues. This CDR3 reads CASSIARPYSNQPQHF. For the CDR3, the DNA is TGTGCCAGTAGTATTGCGAGACCGTATAGCAATCAGCCCCAGCATTTT.

The rearrangement uses TRBV29-1 and TRBJ1-4; D is ambiguous. The germline V and J ends were trimmed by 3 bases and 5 bases, with 10 bases remaining between them. The CDR3 spans 13 residues. Germline-derived CDR1 and CDR2 are SQVTM and ANQGSEA. CDR3: CSVDEGLNEKLFF. The CDR3 DNA is TGCAGCGTTGACGAAGGGCTAAATGAAAAACTGTTTTTT. Full variable domain (outside the CDR3, taken from reference TRBV29-1 and TRBJ1-4): SAVISQKPSRDICQRGTSLTIQCQVDSQVTMMFWYRQQPGQSLTLIATANQGSEATYESGFVIDKFPISRPNLTFSTLTVSNMSPEDSSIYLCSVDEGLNEKLFFGSGTQLSVL.

There are a few counts of this clonotype. The chain recombines TRBV30 with TRBJ2-7, with no clear D. Germline lookup yields CDR1 GTSNPN and CDR2 SVGIG (reference sequence). V dropped 0 bases and J dropped 2 bases, with 5 bases sitting between them. The CDR3 spans 12 residues. CDR3 nucleotides: TGTGCCTGGAGTGTAGGACCCTACGAGCAGTACTTC. Its protein product is CAWSVGPYEQYF.

Comment on this clonotype: Since a much larger clone is just one base distant, this may be a read error. The J gene is TRBJ1-6, the V gene TRBV12-3 or TRBV12-4; D is unresolved. The V end was cut by 4 bases, the J end by 12 bases, with 16 bases between. This CDR3 contains 14 residues. CDR3 region: CASSSARKAGPLHF. CDR3 sequence (DNA): TGTGCCAGCAGTTCGGCCAGGAAGGCAGGACCCCTCCACTTT.